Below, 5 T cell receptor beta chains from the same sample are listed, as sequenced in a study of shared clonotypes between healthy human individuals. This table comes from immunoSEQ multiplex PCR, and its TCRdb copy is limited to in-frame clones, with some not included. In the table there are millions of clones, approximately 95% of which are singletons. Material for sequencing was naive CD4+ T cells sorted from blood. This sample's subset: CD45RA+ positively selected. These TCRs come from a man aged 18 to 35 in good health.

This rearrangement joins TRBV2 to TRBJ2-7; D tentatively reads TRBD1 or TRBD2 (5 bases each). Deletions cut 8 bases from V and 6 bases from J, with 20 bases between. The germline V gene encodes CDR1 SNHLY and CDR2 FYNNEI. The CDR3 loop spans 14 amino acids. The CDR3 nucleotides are TGTGCCAGCCGTAGGGACCAAGCTAGGTCCGAGCAGTACTTC. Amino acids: CASRRDQARSEQYF.

CDR3 protein: CASSDPARGNYGYTF. DNA of the CDR3: TGTGCCAGCAGTGACCCAGCGCGGGGAAACTATGGCTACACCTTC. The rearrangement links TRBV28 to TRBJ1-2; no definite D call. This CDR3 spans 15 amino acids. V lost 5 bases, J lost 2 bases, and 15 bases lay in between. CDR1 is MDHEN, CDR2 SYDVKM, per germline.

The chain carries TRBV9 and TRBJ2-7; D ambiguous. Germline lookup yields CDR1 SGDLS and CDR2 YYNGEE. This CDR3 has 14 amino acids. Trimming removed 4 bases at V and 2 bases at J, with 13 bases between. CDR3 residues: CASSPSGHTYEQYF. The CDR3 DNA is TGTGCCAGCAGCCCCTCAGGTCATACCTACGAGCAGTACTTC. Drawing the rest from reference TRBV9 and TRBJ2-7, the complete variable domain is DSGVTQTPKHLITATGQRVTLRCSPRSGDLSVYWYQQSLDQGLQFLIQYYNGEERAKGNILERFSAQQFPDLHSELNLSSLELGDSALYFCASSPSGHTYEQYFGPGTRLTVT.

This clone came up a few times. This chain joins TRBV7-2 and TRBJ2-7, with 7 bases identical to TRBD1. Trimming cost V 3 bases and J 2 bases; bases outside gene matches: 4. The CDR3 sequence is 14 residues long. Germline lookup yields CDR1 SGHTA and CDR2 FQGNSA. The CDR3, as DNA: TGTGCCAGCAGCTTCACAGGGGCCGCCTACGAGCAGTACTTC. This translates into CASSFTGAAYEQYF.

CDR3: CASSLDWTGGEQYF. The CDR3 nucleotides are TGTGCCAGCAGCCTCGATTGGACAGGGGGCGAGCAGTACTTC. V is TRBV6-5 and J is TRBJ2-7, with TRBD1 matching 10 bases. This CDR3 comprises 14 residues. Germline-derived CDR1 and CDR2 are MNHEY and SVGAGI. With 6 bases clipped from V and 6 bases from J, the junction kept 8 bases outside the gene matches.